The rows below give T cell receptor beta chains drawn from one sample of a study of blood T cell repertoires in COVID-19. Data came from immunoSEQ multiplex PCR; TCRdb stores just in-frame clones and leaves some out. The sample includes some 31,000 clones, 93% of them seen just once. What was sequenced was peripheral blood. The receptors come from a human donor in a cohort sampled during active COVID-19. The CDR3 runs from the conserved cysteine through the conserved F or W. Fields, in order: D gene, V gene, clone size, J gene, CDR3 DNA, CDR3 protein. The D gene is left open where the match is weak. The size field is filled for only some rows; it gives once, few, many or a size class.

D gene: TRBD1; V gene: TRBV6-5; clone size: once; J gene: TRBJ2-7; CDR3 DNA: TGTGCCAGCAGTTCCTCTACGACAGGGTGGTCCTACGAGCAGTACTTC; CDR3 protein: CASSSSTTGWSYEQYF
D gene: NA; V gene: TRBV6-5; clone size: NA; J gene: TRBJ2-1; CDR3 DNA: TGTGCCAGCAGACCCCGGGGGAGCCACAATGAGCAGTTCTTC; CDR3 protein: CASRPRGSHNEQFF
D gene: NA; V gene: TRBV30; clone size: NA; J gene: TRBJ1-1; CDR3 DNA: TGTGCCTGGCGGCGGGGCACTGAAGCTTTCTTT; CDR3 protein: CAWRRGTEAFF
D gene: TRBD2; V gene: TRBV2; clone size: NA; J gene: TRBJ2-1; CDR3 DNA: TGTGCCAGCAGTGAAGGGACTAGCCCCAATGAGCAGTTCTTC; CDR3 protein: CASSEGTSPNEQFF
D gene: TRBD1; V gene: TRBV29-1; clone size: NA; J gene: TRBJ1-5; CDR3 DNA: TGCAGCGTTGTACAGGGGGGATACAATCAGCCCCAGCATTTT; CDR3 protein: CSVVQGGYNQPQHF
D gene: NA; V gene: TRBV28; clone size: NA; J gene: TRBJ2-1; CDR3 DNA: TGTGCCAGCAGTTTCAGGGAAGCCAATGAGCAGTTCTTC; CDR3 protein: CASSFREANEQFF
D gene: TRBD2; V gene: TRBV5-1; clone size: NA; J gene: TRBJ2-7; CDR3 DNA: TGCGCCAGCAGCTTCCCGGCCGGGGGGGAGCAGTACTTC; CDR3 protein: CASSFPAGGEQYF
D gene: TRBD2; V gene: TRBV4-1; clone size: NA; J gene: TRBJ2-3; CDR3 DNA: TGCGCCAGCAGCCCCCCGGGGGGGGGCGCAACAGATACGCAGTATTTT; CDR3 protein: CASSPPGGGATDTQYF
D gene: TRBD2; V gene: TRBV4-1; clone size: NA; J gene: TRBJ2-2; CDR3 DNA: TGCGCCAGCAGCCAATGGGCCCGGCTAGCGGGGGCGAACACCGGGGAGCTGTTTTTT; CDR3 protein: CASSQWARLAGANTGELFF
D gene: NA; V gene: TRBV19; clone size: NA; J gene: TRBJ1-1; CDR3 DNA: TGTGCCAGTACAGGTTGGGCCGCTGAAGCTTTCTTT; CDR3 protein: CASTGWAAEAFF
D gene: NA; V gene: TRBV24-1; clone size: NA; J gene: TRBJ2-1; CDR3 DNA: TGTGCCACTGCGGGCCCGGAATACAATGAGCAGTTCTTC; CDR3 protein: CATAGPEYNEQFF
D gene: NA; V gene: TRBV18; clone size: NA; J gene: TRBJ1-1; CDR3 DNA: TGTGCCAGCTCATCTTTAGACACCCCGAACACTGAAGCTTTCTTT; CDR3 protein: CASSSLDTPNTEAFF
D gene: TRBD1; V gene: TRBV27; clone size: NA; J gene: TRBJ1-2; CDR3 DNA: TGTGCCAGCAGTTTACGGACAGGGGCGGGCTATGGCTACACCTTC; CDR3 protein: CASSLRTGAGYGYTF
D gene: NA; V gene: TRBV5-1; clone size: once; J gene: TRBJ2-1; CDR3 DNA: TGCGCCAGCAGCCAATCGGGGGTCCAGTCCTACAATGAGCAGTTCTTC; CDR3 protein: CASSQSGVQSYNEQFF
D gene: TRBD1; V gene: TRBV19; clone size: NA; J gene: TRBJ1-4; CDR3 DNA: TGTGCCAGTAGTATCTGGACAGGGGAAGTTGCTAATGAAAAACTGTTTTTT; CDR3 protein: CASSIWTGEVANEKLFF
D gene: NA; V gene: TRBV9; clone size: NA; J gene: TRBJ1-2; CDR3 DNA: TGTGCCAGCAGCCTGGCCGGGGGGAATGGCTACACCTTC; CDR3 protein: CASSLAGGNGYTF
D gene: NA; V gene: TRBV28; clone size: NA; J gene: TRBJ1-2; CDR3 DNA: TGTGCCAGCAGTTTACGGGGCTATGGCTACACCTTC; CDR3 protein: CASSLRGYGYTF
D gene: TRBD1; V gene: TRBV4-1; clone size: once; J gene: TRBJ2-6; CDR3 DNA: TGCGCCAGCAGCCACGCGGGACAGGGGGGCTCTGGGGCCAACGTCCTGACTTTC; CDR3 protein: CASSHAGQGGSGANVLTF
D gene: TRBD2; V gene: TRBV27; clone size: NA; J gene: TRBJ2-1; CDR3 DNA: TGTGCCAGCAGTCCTCGACTAGCGGGAGGGCTCAATGAGCAGTTCTTC; CDR3 protein: CASSPRLAGGLNEQFF
D gene: TRBD1; V gene: TRBV5-6; clone size: NA; J gene: TRBJ1-3; CDR3 DNA: TGTGCCAGCAGCTTTCGACAGGGCTTTAGAGGAAACACCATATATTTT; CDR3 protein: CASSFRQGFRGNTIYF
D gene: NA; V gene: TRBV15; clone size: NA; J gene: TRBJ2-7; CDR3 DNA: TGTGCCACCAGCAGAGATCTGGTGAGCTCCTACGAGCAGTACTTC; CDR3 protein: CATSRDLVSSYEQYF
D gene: NA; V gene: TRBV5-4; clone size: once; J gene: TRBJ2-3; CDR3 DNA: TGTGCCAGCAGCCAAGGGGGTGGCACAGATACGCAGTATTTT; CDR3 protein: CASSQGGGTDTQYF
D gene: NA; V gene: TRBV9; clone size: NA; J gene: TRBJ1-3; CDR3 DNA: TGTGCCAGCAGCCCAACGGGGGGCGCGGGAAACACCATATATTTT; CDR3 protein: CASSPTGGAGNTIYF
D gene: NA; V gene: TRBV24-1; clone size: NA; J gene: TRBJ2-1; CDR3 DNA: TGTGCCACCAGTGATCCACGCGGGGGCCAGTACAATGAGCAGTTCTTC; CDR3 protein: CATSDPRGGQYNEQFF
D gene: NA; V gene: TRBV6-5; clone size: NA; J gene: TRBJ2-1; CDR3 DNA: TGTGCCAGCACCATACGCCAGGGATGGGTGGATGAGCAGTTCTTC; CDR3 protein: CASTIRQGWVDEQFF
D gene: NA; V gene: TRBV15; clone size: NA; J gene: TRBJ1-5; CDR3 DNA: TGTGCCACCAGCACCGGGACACTTAGCAATCAGCCCCAGCATTTT; CDR3 protein: CATSTGTLSNQPQHF
D gene: TRBD1; V gene: TRBV7-9; clone size: NA; J gene: TRBJ2-6; CDR3 DNA: TGTGCCAGCAGCTATATGACAGGGGGTAGCTCTGGGGCCAACGTCCTGACTTTC; CDR3 protein: CASSYMTGGSSGANVLTF
D gene: NA; V gene: TRBV2; clone size: once; J gene: TRBJ2-3; CDR3 DNA: TGTGCCAGCGGACTCTCGGGCACAGATACGCAGTATTTT; CDR3 protein: CASGLSGTDTQYF
D gene: TRBD2; V gene: TRBV5-4; clone size: NA; J gene: TRBJ2-1; CDR3 DNA: TGTGCCAGCAGCTTGTCCACCGGGAGGTTCAATGAGCAGTTCTTC; CDR3 protein: CASSLSTGRFNEQFF
D gene: TRBD2; V gene: TRBV6-1; clone size: NA; J gene: TRBJ2-1; CDR3 DNA: TGTGCCAGCAGTGAACTGAGCGGGAGGTCCAACTACAATGAGCAGTTCTTC; CDR3 protein: CASSELSGRSNYNEQFF
D gene: TRBD1; V gene: TRBV3-1/TRBV3-2; clone size: NA; J gene: TRBJ2-3; CDR3 DNA: TGTGCCAGCAGCCACGGGACAGGGACAGATACGCAGTATTTT; CDR3 protein: CASSHGTGTDTQYF
D gene: TRBD2; V gene: TRBV6-1; clone size: NA; J gene: TRBJ2-7; CDR3 DNA: TGTGCCAGCAGTGAAGCGAGCGGGAGAACCGAGCAGTACTTC; CDR3 protein: CASSEASGRTEQYF
D gene: NA; V gene: TRBV12-3/TRBV12-4; clone size: NA; J gene: TRBJ2-1; CDR3 DNA: TGTGCCAGCAGTTCGCGGCGGGATGAGCAGTTCTTC; CDR3 protein: CASSSRRDEQFF
D gene: NA; V gene: TRBV11-2; clone size: NA; J gene: TRBJ2-7; CDR3 DNA: TGTGCCAGCAGCTTAGGTGTGCTATGGTACGAGCAGTACTTC; CDR3 protein: CASSLGVLWYEQYF
D gene: NA; V gene: TRBV5-1; clone size: NA; J gene: TRBJ2-1; CDR3 DNA: TGCGCCAGCAGCTGGACAGTAGACAATGAGCAGTTCTTC; CDR3 protein: CASSWTVDNEQFF
D gene: NA; V gene: TRBV14; clone size: NA; J gene: TRBJ2-1; CDR3 DNA: TGTGCCAGCAGCCAAGGGTGGGGCCGCAGGCAGTTCTTC; CDR3 protein: CASSQGWGRRQFF
D gene: NA; V gene: TRBV11-2; clone size: NA; J gene: TRBJ1-1; CDR3 DNA: TGTGCCAGCAGCTTCCTACAGGGAGGGACTGAAGCTTTCTTT; CDR3 protein: CASSFLQGGTEAFF
D gene: NA; V gene: TRBV6-5; clone size: NA; J gene: TRBJ1-1; CDR3 DNA: TGTGCCAGCAGTTTTAATATCTTGAACACTGAAGCTTTCTTT; CDR3 protein: CASSFNILNTEAFF
D gene: NA; V gene: TRBV6-5; clone size: NA; J gene: TRBJ1-1; CDR3 DNA: TGTGCCAGCAGTTACATCGTCACTGAAGCTTTCTTT; CDR3 protein: CASSYIVTEAFF
D gene: TRBD1; V gene: TRBV3-1/TRBV3-2; clone size: NA; J gene: TRBJ1-1; CDR3 DNA: TGTGCCAGCAGCCTGTTACAGGGGGCTGAAGCTTTCTTT; CDR3 protein: CASSLLQGAEAFF
D gene: NA; V gene: TRBV11-2; clone size: NA; J gene: TRBJ2-1; CDR3 DNA: TGTGCCAGCAGCGGAGGGAGCTCCTACAATGAGCAGTTCTTC; CDR3 protein: CASSGGSSYNEQFF
D gene: NA; V gene: TRBV6-5; clone size: NA; J gene: TRBJ1-1; CDR3 DNA: TGTGCCAGCAGTCCCGGACAATCCGGGACTGAAGCTTTCTTT; CDR3 protein: CASSPGQSGTEAFF
D gene: TRBD1; V gene: TRBV28; clone size: NA; J gene: TRBJ1-5; CDR3 DNA: TGTGCCAGCAGTTTACTTTTTCGGGGACAGGGTTCTGTTCAGCCCCAGCATTTT; CDR3 protein: CASSLLFRGQGSVQPQHF
D gene: NA; V gene: TRBV2; clone size: NA; J gene: TRBJ1-1; CDR3 DNA: TGTGCCAGCCAGGCGTCAGAGAACACTGAAGCTTTCTTT; CDR3 protein: CASQASENTEAFF
D gene: TRBD1; V gene: TRBV10-1; clone size: once; J gene: TRBJ1-2; CDR3 DNA: TGCGCCAGCAGCTTTAACCGGGACAGGGCCTATGGCTACACCTTC; CDR3 protein: CASSFNRDRAYGYTF
D gene: NA; V gene: TRBV15; clone size: few; J gene: TRBJ2-2; CDR3 DNA: TGTGCCACCAGCAGAGACCTACAGGCTGGCGGGGAGCTGTTTTTT; CDR3 protein: CATSRDLQAGGELFF
D gene: TRBD1; V gene: TRBV30; clone size: few; J gene: TRBJ2-7; CDR3 DNA: TGTGCCTGGTATAAGGGGGCGGAAGCCTACGAGCAGTACTTC; CDR3 protein: CAWYKGAEAYEQYF
D gene: TRBD1; V gene: TRBV23-1; clone size: NA; J gene: TRBJ1-2; CDR3 DNA: TGCGCCAGCAGTCCCATCCGGGACAGCTATGGCTACACCTTC; CDR3 protein: CASSPIRDSYGYTF
D gene: NA; V gene: TRBV4-1; clone size: NA; J gene: TRBJ2-5; CDR3 DNA: TGCGCCAGCAGCCAAGAGGGAGAAGAGACCCAGTACTTC; CDR3 protein: CASSQEGEETQYF
D gene: NA; V gene: TRBV19; clone size: NA; J gene: TRBJ2-5; CDR3 DNA: TGTGCCAGTAGTATAGCCGGAGGCCAAGAGACCCAGTACTTC; CDR3 protein: CASSIAGGQETQYF
D gene: NA; V gene: TRBV5-8; clone size: NA; J gene: TRBJ2-2; CDR3 DNA: TGTGCCAGCAGCCTCGACGGGACAAGGAACACCGGGGAGCTGTTTTTT; CDR3 protein: CASSLDGTRNTGELFF
D gene: TRBD2; V gene: TRBV6-5; clone size: NA; J gene: TRBJ2-2; CDR3 DNA: TGTGCCAGCACAAGTCTAGCGGCGAACACCGGGGAGCTGTTTTTT; CDR3 protein: CASTSLAANTGELFF
D gene: NA; V gene: TRBV21-1; clone size: once; J gene: TRBJ2-7; CDR3 DNA: TGTGCCAGCAGCAAAGGTGGGATGAGGACTAGCGGGTACGAGCAGTACTTC; CDR3 protein: CASSKGGMRTSGYEQYF
D gene: TRBD1; V gene: TRBV5-8; clone size: NA; J gene: TRBJ2-7; CDR3 DNA: TGTGCCAGCAGCTTTTGGGGACAGGCCTACGAGCAGTACTTC; CDR3 protein: CASSFWGQAYEQYF
D gene: TRBD2; V gene: TRBV29-1; clone size: NA; J gene: TRBJ2-1; CDR3 DNA: TGCAGCGTTCGGACTAGCGACTTTAATGAGCAGTTCTTC; CDR3 protein: CSVRTSDFNEQFF